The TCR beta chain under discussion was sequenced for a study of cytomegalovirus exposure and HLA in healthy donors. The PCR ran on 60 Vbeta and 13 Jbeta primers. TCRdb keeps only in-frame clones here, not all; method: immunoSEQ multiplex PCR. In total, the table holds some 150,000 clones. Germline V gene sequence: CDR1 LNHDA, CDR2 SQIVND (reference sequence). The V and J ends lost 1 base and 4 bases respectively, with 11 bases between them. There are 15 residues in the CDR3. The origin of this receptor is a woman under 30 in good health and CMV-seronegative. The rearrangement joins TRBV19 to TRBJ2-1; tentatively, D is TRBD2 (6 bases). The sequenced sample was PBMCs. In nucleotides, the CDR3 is TGTGCCAGTAGTATAGGACTAGTGGGATACAATGAGCAGTTCTTC. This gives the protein CASSIGLVGYNEQFF.